This T cell receptor beta chain was documented in a study of cytomegalovirus exposure and HLA in healthy donors (dated by TCRdb to 2016 to 2017). A note on the overall study: An earlier analysis of approximately 640 of the donors reported approximately 300 Gb of sequence data and 117 million unique TCR beta sequences from about 179 million T cells. Around 320 gigabases of sequencing data and tens of millions of unique TCR sequences were included in an early release covering roughly 600 HLA-typed donors. The genetic ancestry cluster associated with self-reported Caucasian donors included 80% to 90% of the 398 genotyped donors. The study was designed to test whether signatures of past pathogen exposure could be identified by cataloging public T cell receptors. Using immunosequencing, the study profiled T cell repertoires from around 670 subjects and related those repertoires to cytomegalovirus serostatus. Besides the first cohort of 666 subjects, a separate validation cohort made up of around 120 different subjects was used. High-throughput TCR immunosequencing, statistical association of individual TCRs with disease status, and machine learning were combined to predict cytomegalovirus infection status. In a later analysis, previously published TCR beta repertoires from hundreds of donors were re-analyzed and high-resolution HLA genotyping was added so that TCR occurrence patterns could be studied. Rather than drawing on any new phenotypic data, the later analysis identified candidate immune exposures from TCR beta sequences and the way those sequences occurred across donors. In an earlier analysis of several hundred of the donors, high-throughput TCR beta sequencing was used to judge whether each TCR beta V gene segment behaved as functional or pseudogenic. Donor age, sex, ethnicity and CMV serostatus were compiled alongside the repertoire data. In a later genetic analysis, genome-wide SNP genotypes for about 55% of the roughly 700 donors were used, and that subset was treated as a discovery cohort. Every discovery cohort repertoire had been produced on one sequencing platform. Class I and class II HLA loci were covered by the typing at four-digit resolution. The number of donors typed differed by locus, with roughly 629-640 for A, B, C, DRB1 and DQB1, roughly 520 for DQA1, 606 for DPA1, and around 450 for DPB1. Because of strong linkage in the cohort, a few DR-DQ haplotypes were treated as single units for association and clustering. Across approximately 420 genotyped donors of the cohort, an average of roughly 200,000 unique TCR beta nucleotide sequences per donor were sequenced, and 15% to 20% of those sequences were non-productive. General conclusions and limits of the study: Several of the top co-occurrence clusters appeared to be linked to parvovirus B19, influenza, CMV and Epstein-Barr virus, according to a later analysis. It was suggested by the authors that the approach could potentially be generalized to other disease states and immunological phenotypes. CMV serostatus was the only immune exposure information available for the cohort. Three of the identified cytomegalovirus-associated TCR beta chains were confirmed in vitro to be specific for cytomegalovirus antigens. A cluster of highly shared sequence variants was judged likely to be a technical artifact of the sequencing pipeline. The 87-base-pair reads could not distinguish some IMGT-functional V segments, including TRBV6-2 and TRBV6-3, so those segments were excluded. A later genetic analysis associated a missense DCLRE1C variant with V-gene and J-gene trimming of TCR beta chains, and an independent cohort replicated the association. Sequencing depth was assumed to be roughly uniform across donors in the presence/absence analyses, though that assumption may not hold. According to a later analysis, most CMV-associated TCR beta chains appeared to be HLA-restricted, and the HLA associations seemed to be driven largely by CMV exposure. The cohort was sequenced for TCR beta chains only, and without alpha or paired-chain data the features that could be detected were limited. A total of 150 or so TCR beta chains were listed by the study as associated with cytomegalovirus. According to a later genetic analysis, donors in an Asian-associated ancestry cluster had fewer N-insertions in productive TCRs than the approximately 710-donor mean. In an earlier analysis of approximately 590 of the donors, most TCR beta V segments appeared in productive rearrangements about 90% or about 30% of the time, broadly matching IMGT annotations. A further reported finding was that TCR beta sequences accurately predicted the HLA-A and HLA-B alleles for most subjects in the first cohort. A later analysis associated 15,000 to 20,000 TCR beta sequences with specific HLA alleles at a false discovery rate of 0.05. Because counts were too low, 15 to 20 rarely observed V segments, including chromosome 9 orphons, were excluded from the earlier analysis of several hundred of the donors. Correlated functional status among segregating V segments might reflect linkage disequilibrium, but an unknown experimental factor could not be ruled out. In a later analysis, HLA-associated TCR beta chains were found to be more clonally expanded and to have lower generation probabilities than equally common non-associated chains. The classifier was reported to diagnose cytomegalovirus status with high specificity and sensitivity in both the original and validation cohorts. When HLA alleles, especially DR and DQ, strongly co-occurred, attributing TCR associations to individual alleles was difficult. Because some donors lacked HLA typing at each locus, the association tests relied only on the typed subset. While some public TCRs were present in many individuals, most TCR sequences turned up only very rarely across donors. In a later analysis, the rate of TCR association differed among HLA loci, with DRB1 alleles having the most associated TCRs and HLA-C alleles having the fewest.

The library came from the immunoSEQ multiplex PCR assay. A mixture of 60 forward primers for TCR Vbeta segments and 13 reverse primers for TCR Jbeta segments was used in the multiplex PCR. The CDR3 region of rearranged TCR beta genes was amplified from genomic DNA with a multiplex PCR assay. On the Illumina HiSeq System, the amplified TCR beta libraries were sequenced as 87-base-pair reads. Under the source paper's analysis protocol: A later analysis counted around 72 million unique TCR beta chains across the 550 to 750 repertoires, and roughly 9.9 million of these chains were shared by at least two donors. A nearest-neighbor algorithm error-corrected the raw reads and collapsed the reads into unique sequences, merging closely related sequences to remove PCR and sequencing errors. To assign V, D and J gene segments, CDR3 sequences were aligned to IMGT reference sequences. For a sequence to be retained, a match of at least six nucleotides to both a V gene segment and a J gene segment was required. A rearrangement was called productive if the CDR3 had no stop codons and remained in frame with V and J, and every other rearrangement was called non-productive. CDR3 was defined according to IMGT convention as the region running from the second conserved V-encoded cysteine to the conserved J-encoded phenylalanine. In an earlier analysis of more than 550 of the donors, sequences lacking an unambiguous match to a single V gene segment were excluded. An earlier analysis of under 750 of the donors called V segments functional above 56.7% productive rearrangements and segregating when the between-donor standard deviation exceeded 5%. A statistical classification framework was built for diagnosing cytomegalovirus status from the catalog of TCR beta chain sequences. V and J gene assignment, in a later analysis, came from comparing TCR nucleotide sequences with IMGT/GENE-DB human TR gene sequences. A later analysis assigned CDR3 sequences and most-parsimonious VDJ recombination scenarios with the TCRdist pipeline. In a later analysis, every TCR beta chain was defined by the combination of its CDR3 amino acid sequence and its V-gene family, and reads without a unique V-gene family were dropped. To address suspected cross-contamination and a sequencing artifact, a later analysis removed a few hundred highly shared, low-generation-probability nucleotide sequences. A later analysis calculated a clonal expansion index for each public chain from normalized within-repertoire ranks of inferred template counts. Generation probabilities in a later analysis came from a VDJ recombination model fitted to out-of-frame rearrangements, and those results were checked against IGoR. A later analysis scored TCR-TCR, TCR-HLA and TCR-CMV co-occurrence with hypergeometric tests, applying a repertoire-size bias correction to TCR pairs. False discovery rates were estimated in a later analysis by permuting HLA or CMV assignments 20 times. In a later analysis, co-occurring TCRs were grouped using DBSCAN, with TCRdist sequence similarity added in when clustering inside HLA-allele-positive subsets. Co-occurrence clustering excluded repertoires with fewer than 30,000 or more than 120,000 public chains, plus five with anomalous nucleotide sharing. Held by TCRdb, this immuneACCESS table contains in-frame sequences only and omits some clones. Under half of the omission traces to an unresolved V gene where checked; the cause of the rest is unknown. V and J calls and clone size are given by that table; D and trimming were obtained from the DNA. Here the sample has around 110,000 clones; 65% to 85% occur a single time. 2% to 3% of the sample goes to the ten largest clones.

The CDR3 numbers 15 residues from cysteine through phenylalanine. Solely the CDR3 DNA is kept, with 45 bases framed from the first base. According to the germline V gene (reference sequence), CDR1 reads LNHNV and CDR2 reads YYDKDF. V is shortened by 4 bases, J by 0 bases, and the region joining them spans 13 bases. The cohort comprised fewer than 750 healthy bone marrow donors. All cohort members were sampled while nominally healthy, although unrecorded immune exposures were likely present. The donor was CMV seronegative and was included in the group of about 350 seronegative cohort members. A peripheral blood sample was collected from each donor, and TCR beta sequencing was performed on peripheral blood mononuclear cells. Genomic DNA was extracted from the blood cell samples with the Qiagen DNeasy Blood Extraction Kit. On this clone: The antigen it binds to is not known. No much larger clone exists at a distance of one base, and base qualities are not known.

The source of this sequence is a man between 18 and 29 years old in good health and CMV-seronegative. Sample: PBMCs. The chain links TRBV15 with TRBJ2-7; 5 matching bases give a weak D call of TRBD2. The DNA sequence is TGTGCCACCAGCACCCGCGTCCGGGACTCCTACGAGCAGTACTTC. Its translation reads: CATSTRVRDSYEQYF.